This is a list of T cell receptor beta chains from one sample in a study of beta chain features in type 1 diabetes. Sequencing was performed with immunoSEQ multiplex PCR; in TCRdb, only in-frame clones are kept and a portion is missing. The profile covers 300,000 to 400,000 clones, with approximately 9.7% appearing a single time and approximately 1% taken by the ten largest. The material sequenced was central memory CD4+ T cells from blood. Receptor source: a man in his thirties or forties with type 1 diabetes. The CDR3 runs from the conserved cysteine through the conserved F or W. A D gene is named only where the DNA matches it firmly. Expanded clones are given a class, and other clones once, few, many or no size at all.

TRBV7-7	TRBJ2-5	.	.	TGTGCTAGCAGCTTCAGGGTTACTGAGACCCAGTACTTC	CASSFRVTETQYF
TRBV2	TRBJ2-5	.	TRBD1	TGTGCCAGCAGTGCCGGGACAGGGGGACAAGAGACCCAGTACTTC	CASSAGTGGQETQYF
TRBV7-2	TRBJ2-7	many	.	TGTGCCAGCAGCTTAGCGCCGAGAACCGAGCAGTACTTC	CASSLAPRTEQYF
TRBV5-1	TRBJ2-5	few	.	TGCGCCAGCAGCTTGGAGGGGGTTAGAGAGACCCAGTACTTC	CASSLEGVRETQYF
TRBV7-9	TRBJ2-1	few	.	TGTGCCAGCAGCCCTATGGGCGGGGGCACGTCCTACAATGAGCAGTTCTTC	CASSPMGGGTSYNEQFF
TRBV7-8	TRBJ1-3	few	.	TGTGCCAGCAGCTTACCTAGGACCGCTGGAAACACCATATATTTT	CASSLPRTAGNTIYF
TRBV6-1	TRBJ2-7	few	TRBD1	TGTGCCAGCAGTCCACAGGGGGCTATCACCTACGAGCAGTACTTC	CASSPQGAITYEQYF
TRBV7-2	TRBJ2-6	many	.	TGTGCCAGCAGCTTAGTGAGTTCTGGGGCCAACGTCCTGACTTTC	CASSLVSSGANVLTF
TRBV4-1	TRBJ1-3	few	.	TGCGCCAGCAGCCAAGATTCGTCCTCTGGAAACACCATATATTTT	CASSQDSSSGNTIYF
TRBV29-1	TRBJ2-3	few	TRBD2	TGCAGCGCGCCTGGGCTAGCGGGGTCAAGCACAGATACGCAGTATTTT	CSAPGLAGSSTDTQYF
TRBV2	TRBJ2-3	few	.	TGTGCCAGCAGTTTCGGGACGTCTAGCACAGATACGCAGTATTTT	CASSFGTSSTDTQYF
TRBV12-2	TRBJ1-2	.	.	TGTGCAAGTCGCCTGGAGACAGGGAAGGTGGGGGGTAACTATGGCTACACCTTC	CASRLETGKVGGNYGYTF
TRBV7-9	TRBJ2-1	.	.	TGTGCCAGCAGCTTAGCGCTAGGCCGGGTGGGGTTCTTC	CASSLALGRVGFF
TRBV5-1	TRBJ2-1	.	.	TGCGCCAGCAGCTTAGGTCGGGGGATCTACAATGAGCAGTTCTTC	CASSLGRGIYNEQFF
TRBV2	TRBJ1-2	many	TRBD1	TGTGCCAGCAATGGACAGGGGGCGCACTATGGCTACACCTTC	CASNGQGAHYGYTF
TRBV5-1	TRBJ1-2	few	.	TGCGCCAGCAGCTACAGGGATAACTATGGCTACACCTTC	CASSYRDNYGYTF
TRBV28	TRBJ1-2	.	.	TGTGCCAGCAGTCCTCCGGGGACCAACTATGGCTACACCTTC	CASSPPGTNYGYTF
TRBV28	TRBJ1-5	.	.	TGTGCCAGCACCACCGCGGCGAGATATCAGCCCCAGCATTTT	CASTTAARYQPQHF
TRBV5-6	TRBJ2-5	few	.	TGTGCCAGCAGCTCCGGGGCGCAGGGAGAAACTCAGACCCAGTACTTC	CASSSGAQGETQTQYF
TRBV7-6	TRBJ2-5	.	.	TGTGCCAGCAGCTTAGGGGGAAATCAAGAGACCCAGTACTTC	CASSLGGNQETQYF
TRBV11-2	TRBJ2-5	.	TRBD1	TGTGCCAGCAGCTTACCACAGGGGTACCAAGAGACCCAGTACTTC	CASSLPQGYQETQYF
TRBV7-9	TRBJ1-2	few	.	TGTGCCAGCAGCTTAGCGGATGGCTACACCTTC	CASSLADGYTF
TRBV10-3	TRBJ2-2	few	.	TGTGCCAGTGCGACAGGATCAAACGCCGGGGAGCTGTTTTTT	CASATGSNAGELFF
TRBV4-3	TRBJ2-2	few	.	TGCGCCAGCAGCCGACGACTGGGCGGGGAGCTGTTTTTT	CASSRRLGGELFF
TRBV19	TRBJ2-5	.	TRBD1	TGTGCCAGCCGGGACAGCCAACAAGAGACCCAGTACTTC	CASRDSQQETQYF
TRBV29-1	TRBJ2-6	.	.	TGCAGCGTCCGCCCTGCGGGGGCCAACGTCCTGACTTTC	CSVRPAGANVLTF